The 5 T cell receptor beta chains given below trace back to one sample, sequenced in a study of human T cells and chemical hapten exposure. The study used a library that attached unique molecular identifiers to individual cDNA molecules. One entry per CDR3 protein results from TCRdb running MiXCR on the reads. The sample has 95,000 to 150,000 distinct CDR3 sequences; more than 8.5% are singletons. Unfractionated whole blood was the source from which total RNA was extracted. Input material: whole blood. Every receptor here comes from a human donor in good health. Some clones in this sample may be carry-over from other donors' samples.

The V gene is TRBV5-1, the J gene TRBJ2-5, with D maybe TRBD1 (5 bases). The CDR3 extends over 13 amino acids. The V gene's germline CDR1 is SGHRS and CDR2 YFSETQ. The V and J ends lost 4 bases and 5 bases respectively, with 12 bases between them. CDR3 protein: CASSADMIETQYF. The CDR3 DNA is TGCGCCAGCAGCGCGGACATGATCGAGACCCAGTACTTC.

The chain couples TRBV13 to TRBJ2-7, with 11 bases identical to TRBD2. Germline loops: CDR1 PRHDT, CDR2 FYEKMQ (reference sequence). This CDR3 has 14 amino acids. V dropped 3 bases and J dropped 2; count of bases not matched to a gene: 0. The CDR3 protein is CASSFSGGAYEQYF. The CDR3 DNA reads TGTGCCAGCAGCTTTAGCGGGGGGGCCTACGAGCAGTACTTC.

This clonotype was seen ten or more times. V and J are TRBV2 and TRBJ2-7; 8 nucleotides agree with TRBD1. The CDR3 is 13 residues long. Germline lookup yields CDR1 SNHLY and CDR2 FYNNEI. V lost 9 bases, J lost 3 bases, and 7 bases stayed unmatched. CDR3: CASYGQGGYEQYF. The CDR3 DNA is TGTGCCAGTTACGGACAGGGCGGCTACGAGCAGTACTTC.

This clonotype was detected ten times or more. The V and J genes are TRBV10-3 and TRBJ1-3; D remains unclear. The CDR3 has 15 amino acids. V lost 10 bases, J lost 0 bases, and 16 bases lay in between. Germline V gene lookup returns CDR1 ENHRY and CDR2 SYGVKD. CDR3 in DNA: TGTGCCACCCATTCGGGCAGCAGCTCTGGAAACACCATATATTTT. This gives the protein CATHSGSSSGNTIYF.

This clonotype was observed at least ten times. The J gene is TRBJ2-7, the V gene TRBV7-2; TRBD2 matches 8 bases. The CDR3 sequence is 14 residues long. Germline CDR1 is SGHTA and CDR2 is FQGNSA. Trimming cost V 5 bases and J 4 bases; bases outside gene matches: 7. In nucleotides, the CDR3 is TGTGCCAGCAGCCTTCCCCCGGGGGGGTACGAGCAGTACTTC. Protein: CASSLPPGGYEQYF.